Here is one T cell receptor (beta chain) with its context. This record belongs to a study of PD-1 blockade in classical Hodgkin lymphoma. Time point reported: cycle 4 day 1 (C4D1), after 6 weeks of nivolumab. Following autologous stem cell transplantation, relapse occurred in every patient, and exposure to brentuximab vedotin varied. Germline CDR1 MNHEY, CDR2 SMNVEV (reference sequence). V lost 10 bases to trimming and J lost 7 bases; unmatched junction nucleotides: 12. The CDR3 length is 14 residues. Repertoires were generated with immunoSEQ multiplex PCR, while TCRdb's copy carries only in-frame clones and drops some. Here the sample spans about 85,000 clones, around nine tenths being singletons.

This sample comprised peripheral blood mononuclear cells (PBMCs), obtained before the fourth cycle of nivolumab. This clonotype was obtained from a human donor with classical Hodgkin lymphoma. The rearrangement joins TRBV27 to TRBJ2-1, with 8 bases matching TRBD1. The CDR3 region has the DNA TGTGCCACCGAGAAGAACCAGGGGGCAAATGAGCAGTTCTTC. It translates to CATEKNQGANEQFF.